This T cell receptor beta chain was sequenced during a study of T cell responses to AZD1222 COVID-19 vaccine. General study results and limits: Donors in the cohort were predominantly white British and more often female, and clonal diversity was possibly underestimated.

Remarks on this clone: Antigen: not known.

Here immunoSEQ multiplex PCR was the method, and the copy in TCRdb shows in-frame clones only, minus some. The sample consists of about 180,000 clones, more than 70% of them appearing once. The CDR3 sequence is 15 residues long. Germline assignment: CDR1 MNHEY and CDR2 SVGAGI. The V gene end was trimmed by 2 bases and the J gene end by 6 bases; junction bases not matched to a gene: 7. This sequence joins TRBV6-5 and TRBJ2-7, with TRBD1 identical over 10 bases. The TCR comes from an adult who received the AZD1222 COVID-19 vaccine. The material sequenced was peripheral blood, taken 28 days after the second AZD1222 dose. CDR3 in amino acids: CASSYTGQGTGEQYF. As DNA, the CDR3 is TGTGCCAGCAGTTACACGGGACAGGGGACTGGCGAGCAGTACTTC.